These 10 T cell receptor beta chains came from one sample sequenced in a study of CD8+ T cells in alopecia areata (dated by TCRdb to between 2018 and 2020). In the paper's terms, the time point label means: roughly 26 weeks on oral tofacitinib. The treatment or condition label of this sample denotes: oral pan-JAK inhibitor, 5-10 mg twice daily. The method behind the library was the immunoSEQ multiplex PCR assay. RNA was extracted from all samples and reverse transcribed into cDNA, which served as template for TCR sequencing. TCRdb took this table from immuneACCESS and kept in-frame rearrangements with V and J called. Such tables lack part of the clones; where checked against another copy, unresolved V genes explain under half of the gap, and the rest is unexplained. Within this sample are roughly 110,000 clones, with 45% to 65% of them counted one time only. Clones ranked in the top ten supply about 3.3% of the sample.

The sample was CD4+ T cells sorted from blood, taken at week 24, from a patient treated with tofacitinib. Source of these receptors: a human donor with alopecia areata.

CDR3 DNA sequence: TGTGCCAGCAGCCCCGCTCAGGGGTTTGGCTACACCTTC. Encoded protein: CASSPAQGFGYTF. The chain employs TRBV14 and TRBJ1-2; D might be TRBD1 (6 bases). This CDR3 has 13 residues. Germline V lookup: CDR1 SGHDN, CDR2 FVKESK. Trimming took off 4 bases at V and 7 bases at J, with 13 bases between the two ends.

The chain joins TRBV7-2 to TRBJ1-6, with a possible D match to TRBD1 (5 bases). Germline V gene sequence: CDR1 SGHTA, CDR2 FQGNSA. The CDR3 length is 13 residues. The V end was cut by 1 base, the J end by 15 bases, with 13 bases between. The CDR3 coding sequence is TGTGCCAGCAGCTTAGGGGGGACGGAGCGCCTCCACTTT. It encodes CASSLGGTERLHF.

The chain combines TRBV7-2 with TRBJ2-7; unclear D gene. Germline V gene lookup returns CDR1 SGHTA and CDR2 FQGNSA. V was cut by 5 bases and J by 1 base, with 3 bases left in between. The CDR3 is 11 residues long. CDR3 sequence reads: CASSGSYEQYF. The CDR3, as DNA: TGTGCCAGCAGCGGATCCTACGAGCAGTACTTC.

The V and J genes are TRBV6-5 and TRBJ1-6, with a tentative D call TRBD1 (5 bases). Germline V gene data show CDR1 as MNHEY and CDR2 as SVGAGI. V lost 2 bases and J lost 11, with 19 bases in between. The CDR3 spans 16 residues. Here the CDR3 reads CASSYRGRRGSTPLHF. The CDR3 DNA is TGTGCCAGCAGTTACCGTGGACGGAGGGGCAGTACACCCCTCCACTTT.

The chain uses TRBV7-8 and TRBJ1-2, with 7 bases aligning to TRBD1. The CDR3 has 14 amino acids. Germline CDR1 SGHVS, CDR2 FQNEAQ. V lost 4 bases to trimming and J lost 4 bases; unmatched junction nucleotides: 6. The CDR3 here is CASSSRDSSYGYTF. The DNA for the CDR3 is TGTGCCAGCAGCTCCCGGGACAGTTCCTATGGCTACACCTTC.

In its sample, this clone was seen a few times. The chain is built from TRBV5-5 and TRBJ2-1; 10 nucleotides align to TRBD2. After removal of 3 bases from V and 1 base from J, the junction contained 4 bases not matched to a gene. The CDR3 has 16 amino acids. The germline CDR1 and CDR2 sequences are SGHKS and YYEKEE (reference sequence). In nucleotides, the CDR3 is TGTGCCAGCAGCTCCCCACTAGCGGGGTCCTACAATGAGCAGTTCTTC. This codes for CASSSPLAGSYNEQFF.

The genes are TRBV5-6 and TRBJ1-5, with D unresolved. V was pared by 3 bases and J by 2 bases, with 12 bases between. Germline CDR1 SGHDT, CDR2 YYEEEE. The CDR3 totals 15 residues. The CDR3 sequence: CASSSPREGNQPQHF. In DNA, the CDR3 is TGTGCCAGCAGCTCCCCCCGGGAGGGCAATCAGCCCCAGCATTTT.

This clone occurred a few times. V and J are TRBV7-9 and TRBJ2-5, with TRBD2 identical over 9 bases. V trimming: 8 bases; J trimming: 2 bases; junction bases outside the gene matches: 12. CDR1 is SEHNR and CDR2 is FQNEAQ in the germline V gene (reference sequence). The CDR3 spans 16 residues. CDR3 nucleotides: TGTGCCAGCTCCCCGCCGGGGCTAGCGGGGCAAGAGACCCAGTACTTC. Encoded protein: CASSPPGLAGQETQYF.

The genes are TRBV6-6 and TRBJ1-6; D remains unclear. Trimming took off 10 bases at V and 0 bases at J, with 7 bases between the two ends. Germline CDR1 reads MNHNY; CDR2 reads SVGAGI (reference sequence). This CDR3 has 13 amino acids. The CDR3 DNA sequence: TGTGCCATCTCCAGCTCCTATAATTCACCCCTCCACTTT. The encoded protein is CAISSSYNSPLHF.

V and J are TRBV10-3 and TRBJ2-1; weak D call: TRBD1 (6 bases). The germline V gene encodes CDR1 ENHRY and CDR2 SYGVKD. V was trimmed by 3 bases and J by 3 bases, leaving 15 bases between them. The CDR3 loop spans 16 amino acids. The CDR3, as DNA: TGTGCCATCAGTGAATCAGGGGCCCCTCGCTACAATGAGCAGTTCTTC. Translating it yields CAISESGAPRYNEQFF.